These T cell receptor beta chains were read from a single sample in a study of blood T cell repertoires in COVID-19. Profiling relied on immunoSEQ multiplex PCR, and the TCRdb table lists in-frame clones only, not all of them. Of some 110,000 clones listed, about nine tenths are singletons. The specimen was peripheral blood. These receptors came from a man aged 40-49 years with acute or convalescent COVID-19. Each CDR3 is given with its conserved first and last residue. Each record gives: D gene, V gene, J gene, clone size, CDR3 DNA, CDR3 protein. D genes are given only for firm matches. Clone size is shown for a subset of rows, as once, few, many or a class of expanded clone.

-	TRBV7-2	TRBJ2-5	-	TGTGCCAGCAGCTTACCGGGAAGAAAGACCCAGTACTTC	CASSLPGRKTQYF
TRBD2	TRBV3-1/TRBV3-2	TRBJ2-7	-	TGTGCCAGCAGCCAAGATATAGCGGGGCACTCGGAGCAGTACTTC	CASSQDIAGHSEQYF
TRBD1	TRBV5-8	TRBJ1-5	-	TGTGCCAGCAGCTTGTTTCATGGAGGGGGCGAATATGATCAGCCCCAGCATTTT	CASSLFHGGGEYDQPQHF
TRBD1	TRBV27	TRBJ1-1	-	TGTGCCAGCAGTACAGGGGCCAACAGTCCGGGGGACACTGAAGCTTTCTTT	CASSTGANSPGDTEAFF
TRBD1	TRBV7-2	TRBJ2-7	-	TGTGCCAGCAGCTTCCCCGGGACAGCCGAATACGAGCAGTACTTC	CASSFPGTAEYEQYF
TRBD1	TRBV30	TRBJ1-1	-	TGTGCCTGGTTAATAACCCGGGACAGTGAAGCTTTCTTT	CAWLITRDSEAFF
TRBD2	TRBV11-2	TRBJ2-7	once	TGTGCCAGCAGTCTAGGACTAGTGGAGTACTTC	CASSLGLVEYF
-	TRBV13	TRBJ2-1	-	TGTGCCAGCAGAGGAGGGGCCTCGTTCTACAATGAGCAGTTCTTC	CASRGGASFYNEQFF
-	TRBV5-8	TRBJ1-5	-	TGTGCCAGCAGCTATTCTCCGATTATCGGGGGGCAGCCCCAGCATTTT	CASSYSPIIGGQPQHF
TRBD1	TRBV6-4	TRBJ1-1	-	TGTGCCAGCAGTGCCAAGACAGGGGTGAACACTGAAGCTTTCTTT	CASSAKTGVNTEAFF
-	TRBV19	TRBJ2-5	-	TGTGCCAGTACCCGAACAGCGGGTGTCGGGACCCAGTACTTC	CASTRTAGVGTQYF
TRBD2	TRBV7-9	TRBJ2-1	-	TGTGCCAGCAGCTTAGCGGCGGGAGGGAACAATGAGCAGTTCTTC	CASSLAAGGNNEQFF
TRBD2	TRBV11-2	TRBJ2-1	-	TGTGCCAGCAGCTTTACCTCGGGACTAGCGGGAGGGCCCTACAATGAGCAGTTCTTC	CASSFTSGLAGGPYNEQFF
-	TRBV4-3	TRBJ1-5	-	TGCGCCAGCAGCCAAGATTATCCGGGGAATCAGCCCCAGCATTTT	CASSQDYPGNQPQHF
-	TRBV5-5	TRBJ2-2	few	TGTGCCAGCAGAAGGGAGACGGGGGGCTCGGCTTCTGGGGAGCTGTTTTTT	CASRRETGGSASGELFF
TRBD1	TRBV6-6	TRBJ1-5	-	TGTGCCAGCAGTTATGGGACAGATAGCAATCAGCCCCAGCATTTT	CASSYGTDSNQPQHF
-	TRBV2	TRBJ2-5	-	TGTGCCAGCAGAGGGGTGTGGGAGACCCAGTACTTC	CASRGVWETQYF
TRBD1	TRBV15	TRBJ2-5	-	TGTGCCACCAGCTTCCGGACAGGGTCGAAGACCCAGTACTTC	CATSFRTGSKTQYF
TRBD1	TRBV27	TRBJ2-3	-	TGTGCCAGCAATCCACAGGGGGCAGATACGCAGTATTTT	CASNPQGADTQYF
-	TRBV6-2/TRBV6-3	TRBJ2-7	-	TGTGCCAGCAGTTACCTCCTCCACGAGCAGTACTTC	CASSYLLHEQYF
TRBD1	TRBV5-1	TRBJ2-3	-	TGCGCCACCGCCCGGACAGGGGATTGGGCAGATACGCAGTATTTT	CATARTGDWADTQYF
TRBD1	TRBV5-6	TRBJ2-1	-	TGTGCCAGCAGCGTCCCGGGACAGGGACCGGCGCAGTTCTTC	CASSVPGQGPAQFF
-	TRBV29-1	TRBJ1-1	-	TGCAGCGTTGAAAAGGGGAATGAAGCTTTCTTT	CSVEKGNEAFF
TRBD2	TRBV10-1	TRBJ2-1	-	TGCGCCAGCAGCGAGGGACTAGCGGGAGCCGATGAGCAGTTCTTC	CASSEGLAGADEQFF
TRBD2	TRBV4-3	TRBJ2-1	few	TGCGCCAGCAGCCCAAATAGCGGGGGGTTTGAGCAGTTCTTC	CASSPNSGGFEQFF
-	TRBV18	TRBJ1-1	-	TGTGCCAGCTCACAGGACAAGAACACTGAAGCTTTCTTT	CASSQDKNTEAFF
-	TRBV10-3	TRBJ2-3	-	TGTGCCATCAGCTATAAGGACAGATTACTCACAGATACGCAGTATTTT	CAISYKDRLLTDTQYF
TRBD2	TRBV7-2	TRBJ2-5	-	TGTGCCAGCAGCTGGTCTAGCGGGGGGGCGGCGGAGACCCAGTACTTC	CASSWSSGGAAETQYF
TRBD2	TRBV5-1	TRBJ2-1	-	TGCGCCAGCAGCTCTATCCTAGCGGGGGGAGACAATGAGCAGTTCTTC	CASSSILAGGDNEQFF
TRBD1	TRBV2	TRBJ1-1	-	TGTGCCAGCAGGGCCACAGGGGGTTTGATGAACACTGAAGCTTTCTTT	CASRATGGLMNTEAFF
TRBD1	TRBV7-9	TRBJ1-1	-	TGTGCCAGCAGCTTAGTGGGGCAGGGGGCTGAAGCTTTCTTT	CASSLVGQGAEAFF
TRBD2	TRBV15	TRBJ2-1	-	TGTGCCACCAGCAGAGATAGTAGGCTAGCGGGGGGGGATGAGCAGTTCTTC	CATSRDSRLAGGDEQFF
-	TRBV12-3/TRBV12-4	TRBJ1-3	-	TGTGCCAGCCAGGACTCTGGAAACACCATATATTTT	CASQDSGNTIYF
-	TRBV6-2/TRBV6-3	TRBJ2-5	-	TGTGCCAGCAGTTATCAGGGGTACCAAGAGACCCAGTACTTC	CASSYQGYQETQYF
-	TRBV11-3	TRBJ2-3	-	TGTGCCAGCAGCTTAGGGAGGGCAGATACGCAGTATTTT	CASSLGRADTQYF
TRBD1	TRBV19	TRBJ1-2	-	TGTGCCAGTAGTACTCAGGGACAGGGGGCGTACTATGGCTACACCTTC	CASSTQGQGAYYGYTF
-	TRBV6-5	TRBJ1-2	-	TGTGCCAGCAGTTACTTACAGTATGGCTACACCTTC	CASSYLQYGYTF
-	TRBV5-4	TRBJ1-1	few	TGTGCCAGCAGCTTGGTGGGGAGTAACACTGAAGCTTTCTTT	CASSLVGSNTEAFF
-	TRBV19	TRBJ1-2	-	TGTGCCAGTAGACCGACCGTTGACAGCACTAACTATGGCTACACCTTC	CASRPTVDSTNYGYTF
TRBD1	TRBV6-1	TRBJ1-2	-	TGTGCCAGCAGTGACGGACAGGGTTATTTTAACTATGGCTACACCTTC	CASSDGQGYFNYGYTF
-	TRBV3-1/TRBV3-2	TRBJ2-5	-	TGTGCCAGCAGCCAAGTTCAGGCGGAGACCCAGTACTTC	CASSQVQAETQYF
-	TRBV19	TRBJ1-5	-	TGTGCCAGTAGTATCGAGGGATCGTCTCGGCAGCCCCAGCATTTT	CASSIEGSSRQPQHF
TRBD1	TRBV27	TRBJ2-3	-	TGTGCCAGCAGTTTTGAGACAGGGTCGGAAGATACGCAGTATTTT	CASSFETGSEDTQYF
-	TRBV4-1	TRBJ2-3	once	TGCGCCAGCAGCCGGGATCCGGGGGCAGATACGCAGTATTTT	CASSRDPGADTQYF
-	TRBV25-1	TRBJ2-5	-	TGTGCCAGCAGTGATTCAGTAAAAGAGACCCAGTACTTC	CASSDSVKETQYF